The clone carrying this TCR beta chain was seen more than once but under ten times. The sample originates from a study of human T cells and chemical hapten exposure. Across the study: Sensitization involved placing 2% DPC onto an approximately 2 cm by approximately 2 cm region of upper inner arm skin.

Per germline, CDR1 SGHTA and CDR2 FQGNSA. CDR3 length equals 15 residues. V lost 1 base, J lost 0 bases, and 7 bases lay in between. As for time point: patch test 1, 2 weeks after DPC sensitization. Stated treatment: therapeutic diphenylcyclopropenone sensitization with weekly scalp DPC. Ahead of applying each patch test, blood was sampled. Individual cDNA molecules had unique molecular identifiers attached to them by the library. TCRdb passed the RACE reads through MiXCR, listing each CDR3 protein once. The sample has around 340,000 distinct CDR3 sequences; around 6.9% are singletons. The J gene is TRBJ1-3, the V gene TRBV7-2; the D is unclear. The TCR originated in a woman younger than 30 with alopecia areata. Some clones in this sample may be carry-over from other donors' samples. The sample in question was whole blood, obtained in connection with sensitization to the hapten diphenylcyclopropenone (DPC). DNA for the CDR3: TGTGCCAGCAGCTTAGAGCGGGCCTCTGGAAACACCATATATTTT. Residues: CASSLERASGNTIYF. Supplemented by reference TRBV7-2 and TRBJ1-3, the full variable domain reads GAGVSQSPSNKVTEKGKDVELRCDPISGHTALYWYRQSLGQGLEFLIYFQGNSAPDKSGLPSDRFSAERTGGSVSTLTIQRTQQEDSAVYLCASSLERASGNTIYFGEGSWLTVV.